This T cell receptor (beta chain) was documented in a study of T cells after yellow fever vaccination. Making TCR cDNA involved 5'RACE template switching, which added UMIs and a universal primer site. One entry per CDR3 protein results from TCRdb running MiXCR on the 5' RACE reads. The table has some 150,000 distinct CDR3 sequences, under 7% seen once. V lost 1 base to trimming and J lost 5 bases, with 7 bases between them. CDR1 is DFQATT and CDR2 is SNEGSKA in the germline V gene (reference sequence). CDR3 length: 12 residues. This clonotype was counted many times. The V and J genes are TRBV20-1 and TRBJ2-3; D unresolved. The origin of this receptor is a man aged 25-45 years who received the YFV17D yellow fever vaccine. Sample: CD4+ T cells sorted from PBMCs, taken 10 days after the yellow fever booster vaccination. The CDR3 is CSARVFGDTQYF. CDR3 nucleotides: TGCAGTGCTAGAGTATTCGGAGATACGCAGTATTTT.